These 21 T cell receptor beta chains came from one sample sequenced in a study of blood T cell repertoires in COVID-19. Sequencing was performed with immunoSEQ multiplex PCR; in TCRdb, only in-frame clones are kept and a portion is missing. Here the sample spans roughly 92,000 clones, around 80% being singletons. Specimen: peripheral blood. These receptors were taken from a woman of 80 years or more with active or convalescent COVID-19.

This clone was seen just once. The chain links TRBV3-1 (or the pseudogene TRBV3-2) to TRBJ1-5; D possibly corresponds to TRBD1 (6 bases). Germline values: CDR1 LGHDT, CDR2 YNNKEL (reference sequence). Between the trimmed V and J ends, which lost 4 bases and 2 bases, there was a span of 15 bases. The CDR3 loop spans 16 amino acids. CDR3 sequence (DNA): TGTGCCAGCAGCCTCAGGGGAGGGGGAGGCAATCAGCCCCAGCATTTT. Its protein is CASSLRGGGGNQPQHF.

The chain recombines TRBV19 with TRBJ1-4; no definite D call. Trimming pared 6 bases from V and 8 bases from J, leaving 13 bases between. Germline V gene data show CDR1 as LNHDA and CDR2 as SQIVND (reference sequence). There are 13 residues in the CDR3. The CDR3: CASSPRSREKLFF. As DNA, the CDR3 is TGTGCCAGTAGCCCGAGATCCCGGGAAAAACTGTTTTTT. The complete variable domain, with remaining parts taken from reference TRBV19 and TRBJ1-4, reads DGGITQSPKYLFRKEGQNVTLSCEQNLNHDAMYWYRQDPGQGLRLIYYSQIVNDFQKGDIAEGYSVSREKKESFPLTVTSAQKNPTAFYLCASSPRSREKLFFGSGTQLSVL.

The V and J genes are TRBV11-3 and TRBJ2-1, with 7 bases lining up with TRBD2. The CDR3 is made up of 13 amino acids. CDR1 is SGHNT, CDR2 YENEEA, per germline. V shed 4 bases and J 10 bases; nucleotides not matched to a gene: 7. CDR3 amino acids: CASSSGGGVEQFF. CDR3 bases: TGTGCCAGCAGCTCCGGGGGAGGGGTCGAGCAGTTCTTC.

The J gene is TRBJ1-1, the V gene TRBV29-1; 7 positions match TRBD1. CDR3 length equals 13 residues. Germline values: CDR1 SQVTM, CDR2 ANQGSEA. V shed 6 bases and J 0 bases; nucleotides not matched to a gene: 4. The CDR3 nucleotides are TGCAGCGTCAAGGACAGGATGAACACTGAAGCTTTCTTT. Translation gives CSVKDRMNTEAFF.

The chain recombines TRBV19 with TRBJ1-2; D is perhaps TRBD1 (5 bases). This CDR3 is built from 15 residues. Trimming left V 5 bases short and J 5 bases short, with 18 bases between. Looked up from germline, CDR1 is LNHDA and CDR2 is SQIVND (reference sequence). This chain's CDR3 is CASSPRTGRLYGYTF. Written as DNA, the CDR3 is TGTGCCAGTAGTCCCCGTACAGGCCGACTTTATGGCTACACCTTC.

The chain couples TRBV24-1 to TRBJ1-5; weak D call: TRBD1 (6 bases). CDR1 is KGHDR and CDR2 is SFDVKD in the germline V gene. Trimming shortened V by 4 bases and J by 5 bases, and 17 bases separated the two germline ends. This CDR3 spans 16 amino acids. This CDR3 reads CATSDPRGGADQPQHF. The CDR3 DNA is TGTGCCACCAGTGACCCCAGAGGGGGGGCGGATCAGCCCCAGCATTTT.

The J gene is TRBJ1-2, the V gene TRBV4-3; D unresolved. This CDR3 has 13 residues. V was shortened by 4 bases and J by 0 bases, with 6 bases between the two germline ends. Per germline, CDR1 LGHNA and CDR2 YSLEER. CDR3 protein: CASSRGTNYGYTF. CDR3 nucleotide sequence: TGCGCCAGCAGCCGCGGGACTAACTATGGCTACACCTTC.

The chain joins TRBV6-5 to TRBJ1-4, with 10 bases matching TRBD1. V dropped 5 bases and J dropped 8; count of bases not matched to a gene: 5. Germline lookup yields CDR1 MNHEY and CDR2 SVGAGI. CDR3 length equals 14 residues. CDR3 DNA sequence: TGTGCCAGCAGTCTCGGGACAGGGGTAGAAAAACTGTTTTTT. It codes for CASSLGTGVEKLFF.

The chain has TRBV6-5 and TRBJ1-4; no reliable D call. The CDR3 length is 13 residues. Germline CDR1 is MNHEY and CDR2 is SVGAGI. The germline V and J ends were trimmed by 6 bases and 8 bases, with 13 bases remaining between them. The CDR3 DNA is TGTGCCAGCAGGTCTCCCGGTTGGGAAAAACTGTTTTTT. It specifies CASRSPGWEKLFF.

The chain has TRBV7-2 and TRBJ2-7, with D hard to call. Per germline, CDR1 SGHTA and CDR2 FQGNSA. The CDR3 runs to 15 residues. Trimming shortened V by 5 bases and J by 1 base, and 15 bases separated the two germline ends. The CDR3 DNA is TGTGCCAGCAGCCTCCAGCGAGATCCTTCCTACGAGCAGTACTTC. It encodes CASSLQRDPSYEQYF.

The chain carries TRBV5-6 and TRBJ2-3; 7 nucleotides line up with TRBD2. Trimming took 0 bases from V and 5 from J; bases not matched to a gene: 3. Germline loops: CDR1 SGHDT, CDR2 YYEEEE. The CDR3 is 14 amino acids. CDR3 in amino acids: CASSLVGREDTQYF. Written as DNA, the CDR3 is TGTGCCAGCAGCTTGGTGGGGAGGGAAGATACGCAGTATTTT.

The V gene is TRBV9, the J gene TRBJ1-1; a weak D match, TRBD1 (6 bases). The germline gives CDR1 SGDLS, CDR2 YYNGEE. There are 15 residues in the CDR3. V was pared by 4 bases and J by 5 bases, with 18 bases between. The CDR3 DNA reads TGTGCCAGCAGCACAGTGACAGGCCCCCAGACTGAAGCTTTCTTT. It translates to CASSTVTGPQTEAFF.

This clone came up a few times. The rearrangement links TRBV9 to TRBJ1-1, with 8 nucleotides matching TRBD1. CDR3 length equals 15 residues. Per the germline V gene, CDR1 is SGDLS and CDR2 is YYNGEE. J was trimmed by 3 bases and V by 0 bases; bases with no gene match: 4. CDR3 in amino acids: CASSVAQGAYTEAFF. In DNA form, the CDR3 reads TGTGCCAGCAGCGTAGCCCAGGGGGCATACACTGAAGCTTTCTTT.

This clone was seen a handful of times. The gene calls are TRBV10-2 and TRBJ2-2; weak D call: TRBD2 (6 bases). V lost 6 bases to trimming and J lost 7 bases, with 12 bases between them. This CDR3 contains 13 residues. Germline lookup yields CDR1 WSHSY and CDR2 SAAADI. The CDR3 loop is CASSNVGGGELFF. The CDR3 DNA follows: TGCGCCAGCAGCAACGTCGGGGGCGGGGAGCTGTTTTTT.

The CDR3 nucleotides read TGTGCCAGCAGCTACCTAACCGGACAGTCCCAGAGGGTTGAAAAACTGTTTTTT. Its translation is CASSYLTGQSQRVEKLFF. The chain combines TRBV7-7 with TRBJ1-4, with D possibly TRBD1 on 6 matching bases. Trimming removed 4 bases from V and 7 bases from J, with 25 bases in between. CDR3 length: 18 residues. From germline, CDR1 is SSHAT and CDR2 FNYEAQ (reference sequence). The complete variable domain, with remaining parts taken from reference TRBV7-7 and TRBJ1-4, reads GAGVSQSPRYKVTKRGQDVTLRCDPISSHATLYWYQQALGQGPEFLTYFNYEAQPDKSGLPSDRFSAERPEGSISTLTIQRTEQRDSAMYRCASSYLTGQSQRVEKLFFGSGTQLSVL.

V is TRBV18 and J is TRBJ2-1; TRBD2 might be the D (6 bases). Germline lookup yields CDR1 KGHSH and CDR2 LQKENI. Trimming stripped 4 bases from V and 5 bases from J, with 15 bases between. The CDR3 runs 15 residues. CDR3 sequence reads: CASSLWGEEDNEQFF. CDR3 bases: TGTGCCAGCTCACTTTGGGGGGAAGAGGACAATGAGCAGTTCTTC.

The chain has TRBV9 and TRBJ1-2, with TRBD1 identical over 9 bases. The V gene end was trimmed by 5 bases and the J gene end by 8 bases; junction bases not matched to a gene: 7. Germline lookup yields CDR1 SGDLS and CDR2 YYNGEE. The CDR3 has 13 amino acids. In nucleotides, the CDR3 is TGTGCCAGCAGACAGGGGGCTAATTCCGGCTACACCTTC. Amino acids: CASRQGANSGYTF.

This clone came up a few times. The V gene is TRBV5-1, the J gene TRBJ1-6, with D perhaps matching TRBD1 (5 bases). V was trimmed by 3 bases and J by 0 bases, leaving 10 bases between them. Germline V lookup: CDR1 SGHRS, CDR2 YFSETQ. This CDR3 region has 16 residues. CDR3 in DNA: TGCGCCAGCAGCTGGGGCCAGAGCTCCTATAATTCACCCCTCCACTTT. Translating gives CASSWGQSSYNSPLHF.

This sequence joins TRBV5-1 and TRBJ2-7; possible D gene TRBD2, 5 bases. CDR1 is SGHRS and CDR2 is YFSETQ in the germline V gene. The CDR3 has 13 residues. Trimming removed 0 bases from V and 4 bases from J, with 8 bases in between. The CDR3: CASSLGEGYEQYF. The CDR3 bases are TGCGCCAGCAGCTTGGGTGAGGGATACGAGCAGTACTTC. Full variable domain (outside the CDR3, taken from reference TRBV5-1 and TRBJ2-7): KAGVTQTPRYLIKTRGQQVTLSCSPISGHRSVSWYQQTPGQGLQFLFEYFSETQRNKGNFPGRFSGRQFSNSRSEMNVSTLELGDSALYLCASSLGEGYEQYFGPGTRLTVT.

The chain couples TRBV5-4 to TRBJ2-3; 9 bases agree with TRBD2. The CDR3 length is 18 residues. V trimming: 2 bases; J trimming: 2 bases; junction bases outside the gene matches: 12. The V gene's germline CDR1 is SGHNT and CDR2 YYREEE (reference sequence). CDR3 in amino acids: CASSFGILAGGATDTQYF. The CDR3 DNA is TGTGCCAGCAGCTTCGGGATACTAGCGGGTGGGGCCACAGATACGCAGTATTTT.

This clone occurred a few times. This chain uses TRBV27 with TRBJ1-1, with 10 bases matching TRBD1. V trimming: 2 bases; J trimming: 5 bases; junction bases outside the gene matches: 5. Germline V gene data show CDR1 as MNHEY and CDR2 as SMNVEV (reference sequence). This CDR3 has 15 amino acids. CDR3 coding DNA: TGTGCCAGCAGTTTAAGGGACAGGGGATTAACTGAAGCTTTCTTT. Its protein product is CASSLRDRGLTEAFF.